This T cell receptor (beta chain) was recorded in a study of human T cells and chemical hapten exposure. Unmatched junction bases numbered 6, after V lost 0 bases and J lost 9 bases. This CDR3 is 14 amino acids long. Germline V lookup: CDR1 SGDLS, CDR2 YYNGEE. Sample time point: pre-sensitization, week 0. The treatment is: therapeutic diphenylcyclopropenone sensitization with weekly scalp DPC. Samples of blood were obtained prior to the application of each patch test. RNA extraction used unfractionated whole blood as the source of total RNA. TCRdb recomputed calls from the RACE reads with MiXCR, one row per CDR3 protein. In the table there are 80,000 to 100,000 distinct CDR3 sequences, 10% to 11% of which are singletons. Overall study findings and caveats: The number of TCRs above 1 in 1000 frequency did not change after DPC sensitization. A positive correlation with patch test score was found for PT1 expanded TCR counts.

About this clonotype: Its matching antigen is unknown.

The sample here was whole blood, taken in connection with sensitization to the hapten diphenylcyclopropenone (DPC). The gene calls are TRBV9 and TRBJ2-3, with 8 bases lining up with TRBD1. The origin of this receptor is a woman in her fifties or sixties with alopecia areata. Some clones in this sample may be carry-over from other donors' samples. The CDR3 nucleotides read TGTGCCAGCAGCGTAGGATCAAGACAGGGGACGCAGTATTTT. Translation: CASSVGSRQGTQYF.